A single sample gave rise to the 14 T cell receptor beta chains below, sequenced in a study of human T cells and chemical hapten exposure. TCRdb analysed the RACE reads with MiXCR anew, one entry per CDR3 protein. This sample has roughly 89,000 distinct CDR3 sequences, with 11% found just once. Stated time point: patch test 3, about 24 weeks after DPC sensitization. Treatment given: therapeutic diphenylcyclopropenone sensitization with weekly scalp DPC. The sequenced sample was whole blood, obtained in connection with sensitization to the hapten diphenylcyclopropenone (DPC). The receptors derive from a woman in her thirties with alopecia areata. Some clones in this sample may be carry-over from other donors' samples.

This clonotype was counted at least ten times. The chain employs TRBV12-3 or TRBV12-4 and TRBJ1-5; D not certain. This CDR3 is built from 12 residues. V was trimmed by 4 bases and J by 0 bases, leaving 1 base between them. The CDR3 spells CASSYSNQPQHF. The CDR3 coding sequence is TGTGCCAGCAGTTATAGCAATCAGCCCCAGCATTTT.

The chain couples TRBV10-3 to TRBJ2-1; 12 bases line up with TRBD2. Looked up from germline, CDR1 is ENHRY and CDR2 is SYGVKD. The CDR3 runs 16 residues. Germline trimming cut 3 bases from V and 9 bases from J; bases unmatched to any gene: 9. CDR3 protein: CAISEPTSGSGGEQFF. CDR3 DNA: TGTGCCATCAGTGAACCGACTAGCGGGAGCGGGGGTGAGCAGTTCTTC.

This clonotype was recorded at least ten times. The chain employs TRBV20-1 and TRBJ1-4; D might be TRBD1 (5 bases). The V gene lost 4 bases and the J gene lost 7 bases, with 13 bases spanning the gap. The length of the CDR3 is 13 residues. Germline CDR1 and CDR2: DFQATT and SNEGSKA (reference sequence). The CDR3 sequence is CSATRAGFEKLFF. In DNA, the CDR3 is TGCAGTGCTACCAGGGCGGGCTTTGAAAAACTGTTTTTT.

At least ten counts were recorded for this clonotype. V usage is TRBV6-2 or TRBV6-3 and J usage is TRBJ1-2; D is perhaps TRBD1 (6 bases). The V end was cut by 2 bases, the J end by 5 bases, with 9 bases between. CDR1 is MNHEY, CDR2 SVGEGT, per germline. The CDR3 has 13 amino acids. The CDR3 DNA is TGTGCCAGCAGTTACGGACAGTTATATGGCTACACCTTC. It codes for CASSYGQLYGYTF.

This clonotype has just a few counts. The V gene is TRBV13, the J gene TRBJ1-6; D possibly corresponds to TRBD1 (6 bases). Germline-derived CDR1 and CDR2 are PRHDT and FYEKMQ (reference sequence). This CDR3 region has 15 residues. V shed 4 bases and J shed 7 bases, with 14 bases lying between them. DNA of the CDR3: TGTGCCAGCAGCTCTACGACAGGCGAGAATTCACCCCTCCACTTT. Its translation: CASSSTTGENSPLHF.

The rearrangement links TRBV4-3 to TRBJ1-1, with no clear D. There are 14 residues in the CDR3. Trimming removed 4 bases from V and 2 bases from J, with 11 bases in between. From germline, CDR1 is LGHNA and CDR2 YSLEER. CDR3 coding DNA: TGCGCCAGCAGCCGAGAGCGAATTAACACTGAAGCTTTCTTT. This encodes CASSRERINTEAFF.

The table lists this clonotype with many counts. The J gene is TRBJ2-5, the V gene TRBV3-2; the table's TRBD2 call for D was not verified on the DNA. TRBV3-2 is a documented pseudogene. The CDR3 spans 17 residues. The CDR3: CASSPKMAGGKEETQYF. As DNA, the CDR3 is TGTGCCAGCAGCCCGAAAATGGCGGGAGGGAAGGAAGAGACCCAGTACTTC.

Notes on this clonotype: A much larger clone differs by one base, so this may be a read error. V usage is TRBV28 and J usage is TRBJ1-4; D is undetermined. Trimming pared 7 bases from V and 5 bases from J, leaving 2 bases between. Germline loops: CDR1 MDHEN, CDR2 SYDVKM. The CDR3 sequence is 10 residues long. CDR3 residues: CASKNEKLFF. DNA of the CDR3: TGTGCCAGCAAGAATGAAAAACTGTTTTTT.

V is TRBV20-1 and J is TRBJ1-5; TRBD1 matches at 7 bases. Germline V gene lookup returns CDR1 DFQATT and CDR2 SNEGSKA (reference sequence). The ends lost 3 bases at V and 3 bases at J; junction bases unmatched: 5. The CDR3 spans 14 residues. The CDR3 DNA follows: TGCAGTGCTAGGAGGGACAGCCCCAATCAGCCCCAGCATTTT. As protein: CSARRDSPNQPQHF.

This clonotype was counted many times. The V and J genes are TRBV29-1 and TRBJ2-1; D is possibly TRBD2 (5 bases). The germline gives CDR1 SQVTM, CDR2 ANQGSEA. The CDR3 runs to 15 residues. V lost 4 bases and J 4 bases, leaving 17 bases between the germline ends. The CDR3 region is CSVAFQPTIYNEQFF. CDR3 DNA: TGCAGCGTTGCTTTCCAGCCGACTATATACAATGAGCAGTTCTTC.

This sequence joins TRBV6-1 and TRBJ2-7; possibly TRBD1 or TRBD2 for D (5 bases each). Trimming cost V 7 bases and J 4 bases, with 14 bases left between them. In germline, CDR1 is MNHNS, CDR2 SASEGT. The CDR3 is made up of 13 amino acids. CDR3 region: CASTRDGLYEQYV. For the CDR3, the DNA is TGTGCCAGCACCCGGGACGGCTTATACGAGCAGTACGTC.

This chain links TRBV12-3 or TRBV12-4 with TRBJ1-4; D may be TRBD1 (5 bases). Trimming stripped 5 bases from V and 7 bases from J, with 14 bases between. This CDR3 is 14 amino acids long. Here the CDR3 reads CASSPWGVGEKLFF. As DNA, the CDR3 is TGTGCCAGCAGTCCCTGGGGGGTCGGTGAAAAACTGTTTTTT.

The chain uses TRBV7-3 and TRBJ2-2; 8 positions match TRBD1. CDR1 and CDR2 (germline): SGHTA, FQGTGA. J was trimmed by 5 bases and V by 5 bases; bases with no gene match: 13. The CDR3 is 17 amino acids. The CDR3: CASSQGHRGYNTGELFF. In DNA, the CDR3 is TGTGCCAGCAGCCAGGGTCACAGGGGGTATAATACCGGGGAGCTGTTTTTT. The full variable domain, in which reference TRBV7-3 and TRBJ2-2 provide the parts outside the CDR3, is GAGVSQTPSNKVTEKGKYVELRCDPISGHTALYWYRQSLGQGPEFLIYFQGTGAADDSGLPNDRFFAVRPEGSVSTLKIQRTERGDSAVYLCASSQGHRGYNTGELFFGEGSRLTVL.

This clonotype was counted only a few times. The chain is built from TRBV5-1 and TRBJ1-5; D gene ambiguous. This CDR3 is built from 16 residues. Per the germline V gene, CDR1 is SGHRS and CDR2 is YFSETQ. Trimming removed 2 bases at V and 0 bases at J, with 12 bases between. Written as DNA, the CDR3 is TGCGCCAGCAGCTTTGGCCCTTTGGATAGCAATCAGCCCCAGCATTTT. Its protein is CASSFGPLDSNQPQHF.